The 4 T cell receptor beta chains presented below share a single source sample, sequenced in a study of T-cell reconstitution after alpha-beta-depleted transplantation in children. The authors prepared the TCRbeta library with unique molecular identifiers. TCRdb processed the PCR reads anew with MiXCR; each CDR3 protein has one entry. Of hundreds of thousands of distinct CDR3 sequences listed, about 31% are singletons. The material was PBMCs from the stem cell graft donor, obtained from the stem cell graft. The receptors come from a human donor who donated a stem cell graft to a child with aplastic anemia.

The chain has TRBV28 and TRBJ1-1; D is uncertain. Trimming removed 2 bases at V and 2 bases at J, with 12 bases between. Germline V gives CDR1 MDHEN, CDR2 SYDVKM. The CDR3 contains 15 residues. CDR3: CASSLRLQINTEAFF. CDR3 DNA: TGTGCCAGCAGTTTACGGTTGCAGATTAACACTGAAGCTTTCTTT.

This rearrangement joins TRBV6-2 or TRBV6-3 to TRBJ2-2, with 7 bases identical to TRBD2. CDR1 MNHEY and CDR2 SVGEGT come from the germline V gene. The CDR3 contains 13 residues. The V segment lost 6 bases and the J segment 8 bases; nucleotides outside the gene matches: 6. The CDR3 DNA reads as TGTGCCAGCAGAGTGGGAGGGCCTGGGGAGCTGTTTTTT. Its protein is CASRVGGPGELFF.

This clonotype was observed a handful of times. The chain is built from TRBV12-5 and TRBJ2-1; possibly TRBD2 for D (6 bases). Germline CDR1 reads LGHNT; CDR2 reads FRNRAP. This CDR3 contains 14 residues. V lost 4 bases and J 8 bases, leaving 15 bases between the germline ends. The DNA for the CDR3 is TGTGCTAGTGGTTGGGCCCTTGGAGGGTATGAGCAGTTCTTC. Its protein is CASGWALGGYEQFF. Full variable domain (remainder filled in from reference TRBV12-5 and TRBJ2-1): DARVTQTPRHKVTEMGQEVTMRCQPILGHNTVFWYRQTMMQGLELLAYFRNRAPLDDSGMPKDRFSAEMPDATLATLKIQPSEPRDSAVYFCASGWALGGYEQFFGPGTRLTVL.

This clonotype was counted between two and nine times. The rearrangement joins TRBV20-1 to TRBJ2-1, with TRBD2 identical over 10 bases. Germline trimming cut 3 bases from V and 7 bases from J; bases unmatched to any gene: 6. Germline V gene sequence: CDR1 DFQATT, CDR2 SNEGSKA (reference sequence). The CDR3 loop spans 14 amino acids. The CDR3 loop is CSARPGLAVNEQFF. Written as DNA, the CDR3 is TGCAGTGCTAGGCCTGGACTAGCGGTGAATGAGCAGTTCTTC.